This T cell receptor (beta chain) comes out of a study of shared clonotypes between healthy human individuals. The authors distributed each subset's genomic DNA evenly over several immunoSEQ plates. TCRdb's table, derived via immunoSEQ multiplex PCR, lists solely in-frame clones and lacks some. Of a few hundred thousand clones listed, 87% were seen once; the top ten hold about a sixth. Germline-derived CDR1 and CDR2 are SGHTA and FQGNSA. The length of the CDR3 is 15 residues. Trimming cost V 2 bases and J 3 bases, with 14 bases left between them. This clone was seen a single time. Sequencing was carried out using memory CD8+ T cells sorted from blood. Subset specified: CD45RO+ cells pooled with CCR7-negative TemRA cells. This chain joins TRBV7-2 and TRBJ2-7; D remains ambiguous. The TCR comes from a man between 18 and 29 years old in good health. The CDR3 region has the DNA TGTGCCAGCAGCTTATTGGGTCCTCCACTCTACGAGCAGTACTTC. Protein product: CASSLLGPPLYEQYF.